This T cell receptor beta chain was documented in a study of tumor-infiltrating lymphocytes in oesophageal squamous cell carcinoma. TCRdb re-called the PCR reads through MiXCR, storing one row per CDR3 protein. The sample lists more than 9,500 distinct CDR3 sequences, about 50% occurring once. Comments on this clonotype: Lacking the conserved final phenylalanine or tryptophan, this CDR3 likely reflects a read error. The DNA is left out, because the CDR3 cannot be placed on it with certainty; the CDR3 is given as TCRdb lists it.

Germline V gene sequence: CDR1 SGHNT, CDR2 YENEEA. Counting both end residues, the CDR3 totals 17 amino acids. The source is a male donor with esophageal squamous cell carcinoma. The sample taken for sequencing was esophageal tumor tissue. The V call is TRBV11-3, the J call TRBJ2-6; the table's D call, TRBD2, was not checked against the DNA. The CDR3 protein is CASSLGLRDGETQYFGA.